This T cell receptor beta chain was obtained from a study of post-analysis software for immune sequencing data (dated by TCRdb to the mid-2010s). Regarding the complete study: The recorded disease courses included relapsing-remitting, secondary progressive and progressive-relapsing multiple sclerosis, and some patients had no subtype annotation. The patient repertoires were set against under 13 previously published healthy control repertoires from donors whose ages ranged from 6 to 25 years. A subset of samples was prepared in parallel using single-end sample barcoding, then pooled and co-amplified after Illumina adapter ligation.

This clonotype has only a few counts. Its specific antigen is unknown. The record has no base qualities; no much larger clone is one base away. The paper as a whole reports these results and caveats: Normalized Chao1 diversity was significantly lower in multiple sclerosis patients than controls, suggesting substantial peripheral T-cell clonal expansion. Direct clustering with F measure revealed strong co-clustering of samples prepared in the same batch, which led to a batch-effect correction. Patients showed significantly higher frequencies than controls for about five TRBV segments, among them TRBV5-6, TRBV5-1 and TRBV20-1. The control group was slightly older than the multiple sclerosis patient group.

The method was PCR. Sequencing was performed on an Illumina HiSeq 2500. Unique molecular identifiers were incorporated into TCR beta cDNA libraries to reduce PCR and sequencing biases. Every 1 to 10 million input T cells yielded 500,000 or so cDNA molecules, meaning each molecule approximated one T cell. The patient libraries were prepared and sequenced with the same protocol used for the earlier healthy control dataset. Samples belonging to the same batch were prepared together, multiplexed and sequenced on a shared HiSeq lane. Under the source paper's analysis protocol: Raw barcoded reads were processed with MIGEC, and single-read molecular identifier groups were discarded before consensus assembly and CDR3 extraction. Clonotype tables were post-analysed with VDJtools, normalizing diversity by down-sampling all datasets to the smallest sample size. Repertoire overlap clustering matched CDR3 amino acid but not nucleotide sequences to correct batch-related cross-sample contamination. In TCRdb, the public reads were trimmed at Q25 with fastp and aligned with MiXCR, with productive beta chains retained. Each record represents a unique CDR3 protein, reported with the most common genes and DNA among its rows. The authors' filters were not applied to this entry. The sample contains almost 700,000 distinct CDR3 sequences, approximately 60% of them found a single time. Over 9% of the sample is held by the ten biggest clonotypes.

To demonstrate the VDJtools post-analysis software, TCR beta repertoires were profiled from the peripheral blood of 13 young patients with multiple sclerosis. The multiple sclerosis patients were children and adolescents ranging in age from roughly 6 to 15 years. At the junction V is shortened by 3 bases and J by 4 bases, with 13 bases in between. The CDR3 numbers 15 residues from cysteine through phenylalanine. The retained sequence is limited to the CDR3, 45 bases, with the frame set at the first base. Sequences SGHAT (CDR1) and FQNNGV (CDR2) are obtained from the germline V gene. Recombination connected TRBV11-2 to TRBJ2-1; the D element might be TRBD1 or TRBD2, as each aligns at 5 bases. The receptor's source is a girl aged 2-10 years with multiple sclerosis. Sequences were obtained from blood. Here the CDR3 is given as CASSFWGSDYNEQFF. The nucleotide sequence reads as follows: TGTGCCAGCAGCTTCTGGGGGTCGGATTACAATGAGCAGTTCTTC. Reference TRBV11-2 and TRBJ2-1 genes cover what lies past the CDR3, so the full variable domain is EAGVAQSPRYKIIEKRQSVAFWCNPISGHATLYWYQQILGQGPKLLIQFQNNGVVDDSQLPKDRFSAERLKGVDSTLKIQPAKLEDSAVYLCASSFWGSDYNEQFFGPGTRLTVL.